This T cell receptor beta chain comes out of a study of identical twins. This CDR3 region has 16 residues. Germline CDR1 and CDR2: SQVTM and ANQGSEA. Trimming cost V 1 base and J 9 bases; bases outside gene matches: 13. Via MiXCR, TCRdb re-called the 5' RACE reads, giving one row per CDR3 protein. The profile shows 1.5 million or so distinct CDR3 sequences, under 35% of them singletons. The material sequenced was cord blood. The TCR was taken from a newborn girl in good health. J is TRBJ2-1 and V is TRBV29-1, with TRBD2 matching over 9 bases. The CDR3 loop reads CSVEATRGLAFSEQFF. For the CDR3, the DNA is TGCAGCGTTGAAGCTACCAGGGGACTAGCTTTTAGTGAGCAGTTCTTC.